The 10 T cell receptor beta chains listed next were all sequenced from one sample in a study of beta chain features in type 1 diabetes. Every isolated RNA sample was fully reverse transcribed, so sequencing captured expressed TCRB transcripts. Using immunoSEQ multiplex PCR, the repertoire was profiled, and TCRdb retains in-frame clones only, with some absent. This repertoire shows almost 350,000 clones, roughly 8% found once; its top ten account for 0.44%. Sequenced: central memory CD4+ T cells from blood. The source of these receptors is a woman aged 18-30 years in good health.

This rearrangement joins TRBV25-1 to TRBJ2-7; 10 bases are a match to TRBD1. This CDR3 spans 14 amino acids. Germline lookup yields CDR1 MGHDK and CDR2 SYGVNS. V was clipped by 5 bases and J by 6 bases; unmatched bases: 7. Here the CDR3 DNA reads TGTGCCAGCAGTCAGATGACAGGGGGCGGCGAGCAGTACTTC. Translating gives CASSQMTGGGEQYF.

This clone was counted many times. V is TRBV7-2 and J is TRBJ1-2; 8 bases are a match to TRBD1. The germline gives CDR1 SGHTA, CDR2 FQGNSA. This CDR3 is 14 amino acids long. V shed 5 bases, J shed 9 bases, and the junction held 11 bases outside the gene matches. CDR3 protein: CASSPGTGLSRYTF. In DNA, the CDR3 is TGTGCCAGCAGCCCCGGGACAGGACTGTCACGCTACACCTTC.

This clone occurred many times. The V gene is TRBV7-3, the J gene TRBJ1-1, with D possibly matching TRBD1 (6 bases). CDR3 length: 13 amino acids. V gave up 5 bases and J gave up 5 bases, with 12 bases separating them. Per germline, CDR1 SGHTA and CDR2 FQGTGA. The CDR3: CASSIQGWTEAFF. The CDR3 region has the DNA TGTGCCAGCAGCATACAGGGCTGGACTGAAGCTTTCTTT. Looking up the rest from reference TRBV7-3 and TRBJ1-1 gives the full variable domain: GAGVSQTPSNKVTEKGKYVELRCDPISGHTALYWYRQSLGQGPEFLIYFQGTGAADDSGLPNDRFFAVRPEGSVSTLKIQRTERGDSAVYLCASSIQGWTEAFFGQGTRLTVV.

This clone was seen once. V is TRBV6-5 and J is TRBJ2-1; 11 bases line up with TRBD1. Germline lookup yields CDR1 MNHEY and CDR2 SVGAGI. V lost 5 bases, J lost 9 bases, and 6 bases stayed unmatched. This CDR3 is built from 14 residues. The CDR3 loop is CASSVDRGQGEQFF. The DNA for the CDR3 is TGTGCCAGCAGTGTGGACAGGGGGCAGGGTGAGCAGTTCTTC.

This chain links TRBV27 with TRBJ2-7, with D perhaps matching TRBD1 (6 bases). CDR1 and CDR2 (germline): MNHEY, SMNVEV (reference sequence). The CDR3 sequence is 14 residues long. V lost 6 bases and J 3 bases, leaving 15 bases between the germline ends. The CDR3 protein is CASSWGHAVYEQYF. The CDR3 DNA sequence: TGTGCCAGCAGCTGGGGACACGCCGTCTACGAGCAGTACTTC.

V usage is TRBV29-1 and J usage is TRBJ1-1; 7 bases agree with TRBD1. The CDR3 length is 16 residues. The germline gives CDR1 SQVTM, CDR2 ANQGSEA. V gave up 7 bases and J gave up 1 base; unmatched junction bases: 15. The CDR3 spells CSADPRTGVTNTEAFF. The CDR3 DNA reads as TGCAGCGCCGACCCGAGAACAGGGGTTACGAACACTGAAGCTTTCTTT.

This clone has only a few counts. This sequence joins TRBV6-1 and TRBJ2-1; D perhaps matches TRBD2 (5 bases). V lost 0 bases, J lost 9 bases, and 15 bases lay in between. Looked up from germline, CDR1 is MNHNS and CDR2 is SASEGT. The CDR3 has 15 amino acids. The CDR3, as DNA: TGTGCCAGCAGTGAAGCCGGACGAGGGTGGCGTGAGCAGTTCTTC. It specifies CASSEAGRGWREQFF.

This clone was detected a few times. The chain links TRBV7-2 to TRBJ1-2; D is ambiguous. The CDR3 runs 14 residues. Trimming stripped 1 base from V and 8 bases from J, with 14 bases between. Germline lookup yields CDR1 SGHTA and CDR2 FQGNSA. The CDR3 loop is CASSLVLARGGYTF. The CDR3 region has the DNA TGTGCCAGCAGCTTAGTTTTGGCCAGAGGAGGCTACACCTTC. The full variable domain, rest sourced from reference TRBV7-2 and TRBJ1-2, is GAGVSQSPSNKVTEKGKDVELRCDPISGHTALYWYRQSLGQGLEFLIYFQGNSAPDKSGLPSDRFSAERTGGSVSTLTIQRTQQEDSAVYLCASSLVLARGGYTFGSGTRLTVV.

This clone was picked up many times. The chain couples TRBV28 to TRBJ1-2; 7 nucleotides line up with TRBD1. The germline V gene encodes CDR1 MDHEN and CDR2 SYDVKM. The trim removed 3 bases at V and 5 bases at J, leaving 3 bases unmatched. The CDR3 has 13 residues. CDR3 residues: CASSFPQGYGYTF. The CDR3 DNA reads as TGTGCCAGCAGTTTCCCACAGGGGTATGGCTACACCTTC.

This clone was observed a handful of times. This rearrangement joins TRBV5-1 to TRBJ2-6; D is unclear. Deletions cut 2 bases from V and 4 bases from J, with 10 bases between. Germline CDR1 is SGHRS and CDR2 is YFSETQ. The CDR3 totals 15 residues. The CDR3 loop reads CASSFAVAGANVLTF. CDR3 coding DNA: TGCGCCAGCAGCTTCGCGGTGGCCGGGGCCAACGTCCTGACTTTC.